This T cell receptor beta chain was sequenced in a study of shared clonotypes between healthy human individuals. Study-wide findings and caveats: Limited genetic and exposure-history diversity came from having few donors. Blood alone was sampled, and tissue repertoires likely differ. In contrast to clonotypes shared by all four donors, non-shared clonotypes had lower generation probabilities.

Concerning this clone itself: Its antigen is not identified.

The CDR3 totals 15 residues. V dropped 1 base and J dropped 3 bases, with 13 bases sitting between them. Germline CDR1 and CDR2: SGHTA and FQGNSA. The study ran the assay at deep level. Here immunoSEQ multiplex PCR was the method, and the copy in TCRdb shows in-frame clones only, minus some. Among 950,000 to 1,200,000 clones listed, roughly 80% were seen once. This sequence joins TRBV7-2 and TRBJ2-7; D not certain. The sequence came from a man aged 18 to 29 in good health. Some clones in this sample may be carry-over from other donors' samples. Specimen: memory CD4+ T cells from PBMCs. Subset noted: CD45RA-negative fraction. CDR3 nucleotide sequence: TGTGCCAGCAGCTTAGTGCCCGGACGGCTCTACGAGCAGTACTTC. The encoded protein is CASSLVPGRLYEQYF. Supplemented by reference TRBV7-2 and TRBJ2-7, the full variable domain reads GAGVSQSPSNKVTEKGKDVELRCDPISGHTALYWYRQSLGQGLEFLIYFQGNSAPDKSGLPSDRFSAERTGGSVSTLTIQRTQQEDSAVYLCASSLVPGRLYEQYFGPGTRLTVT.